Given below is one T cell receptor beta chain in context. Generated by immunoSEQ multiplex PCR, the TCRdb table keeps only in-frame clones and is missing some. Of some 110,000 clones listed, over 60% were seen once; the top ten hold 6.2%. The data were obtained in a study of blood T cell repertoires in COVID-19. This CDR3 is 17 amino acids long. V lost 6 bases to trimming and J lost 5 bases; unmatched junction nucleotides: 13. Per the germline V gene, CDR1 is MNHNY and CDR2 is SVGAGI (reference sequence). Enrolled during active infection, Seattle patients were then followed longitudinally. This receptor was identified in a man at least 80 years old with COVID-19, enrolled during active disease. Material: peripheral blood. The chain has TRBV6-6 and TRBJ2-3, with 11 bases fitting TRBD1. In nucleotides, the CDR3 is TGTGCCAGCAGCCGACGGACAGGGGGCGACCTCGAAGATACGCAGTATTTT. This translates into CASSRRTGGDLEDTQYF.